The next 17 T cell receptor beta chains were all read from a single sample in a study of cytomegalovirus exposure and HLA in healthy donors. This table comes from immunoSEQ multiplex PCR, and its TCRdb copy is limited to in-frame clones, with some not included. This table has about 120,000 clones, roughly 90% appearing once. Sequencing input: PBMCs. Every receptor here comes from a young woman in good health and CMV-seropositive.

This chain uses TRBV18 with TRBJ2-3; D ambiguous. The CDR3 contains 13 residues. Per germline, CDR1 KGHSH and CDR2 LQKENI. The V end was cut by 3 bases, the J end by 0 bases, with 4 bases between. This CDR3 reads CASSPSSTDTQYF. The CDR3 coding sequence is TGTGCCAGCTCACCCTCTAGCACAGATACGCAGTATTTT.

This clone appeared once. V usage is TRBV6-1 and J usage is TRBJ2-5, with 13 bases fitting TRBD2. Germline values: CDR1 MNHNS, CDR2 SASEGT. V trimming: 8 bases; J trimming: 3 bases; junction bases outside the gene matches: 6. The CDR3 contains 15 residues. The CDR3 bases are TGTGCCAGCGCCTGGGGACTAGCGGGGAAAGAGACCCAGTACTTC. Its protein is CASAWGLAGKETQYF.

The rearrangement joins TRBV11-2 to TRBJ2-7; D unresolved. The CDR3 sequence is 15 residues long. Looked up from germline, CDR1 is SGHAT and CDR2 is FQNNGV. Trimming took off 0 bases at V and 0 bases at J, with 9 bases between the two ends. The CDR3 sequence: CASSLDPAVSYEQYF. The DNA of the CDR3 is TGTGCCAGCAGCTTAGATCCGGCGGTCTCCTACGAGCAGTACTTC.

The chain links TRBV5-1 to TRBJ1-5, with no clear D. From germline, CDR1 is SGHRS and CDR2 YFSETQ. Trimming pared 0 bases from V and 4 bases from J, leaving 8 bases between. The CDR3 runs 14 residues. Here the CDR3 reads CASSLGQINQPQHF. The CDR3 DNA follows: TGCGCCAGCAGCTTGGGGCAGATTAATCAGCCCCAGCATTTT.

This clone showed up just a few times. The V call is TRBV30, the J call TRBJ1-5; no firm D call. The CDR3 consists of 14 residues. Germline CDR1 and CDR2: GTSNPN and SVGIG (reference sequence). Trimming cost V 2 bases and J 2 bases, with 10 bases left between them. As DNA, the CDR3 is TGTGCCTGGAGTCCTGGCCTGGGCAATCAGCCCCAGCATTTT. It codes for CAWSPGLGNQPQHF.

The genes are TRBV15 and TRBJ1-1; D not certain. The V and J ends lost 3 bases and 4 bases respectively, with 18 bases between them. The germline CDR1 and CDR2 sequences are LNHNV and YYDKDF (reference sequence). The CDR3 extends over 16 amino acids. The CDR3 DNA sequence: TGTGCCACCAGCAGCCCCCCGGGGAGACTGAGCACTGAAGCTTTCTTT. Its protein is CATSSPPGRLSTEAFF.

CDR3 coding DNA: TGTGCCAGCAGCCAAGGGCGACAGACAGCCTACGAGCAGTACTTC. This gives the protein CASSQGRQTAYEQYF. J is TRBJ2-7 and V is TRBV14, with D perhaps matching TRBD1 (5 bases). The CDR3 covers 15 residues. Trimming left V 1 base short and J 2 bases short, with 12 bases between. CDR1 is SGHDN, CDR2 FVKESK, per germline. The complete variable domain, with remaining parts taken from reference TRBV14 and TRBJ2-7, reads EAGVTQFPSHSVIEKGQTVTLRCDPISGHDNLYWYRRVMGKEIKFLLHFVKESKQDESGMPNNRFLAERTGGTYSTLKVQPAELEDSGVYFCASSQGRQTAYEQYFGPGTRLTVT.

The CDR3: CASSYTGGSTEAFF. CDR3 bases: TGTGCCAGCAGTTACACAGGGGGGAGCACTGAAGCTTTCTTT. V gene TRBV27 combines with J gene TRBJ1-1; 8 bases line up with TRBD1. The CDR3 spans 14 residues. Germline-derived CDR1 and CDR2 are MNHEY and SMNVEV (reference sequence). The V segment lost 4 bases and the J segment 4 bases; nucleotides outside the gene matches: 5.

For this clone: One junction end does not reproduce the germline sequence, and a read error may be involved. CDR3 DNA: TGTGCCAGTAGTATCGTCGGGGGTGCGCGGGAGAACCAGTACTTC. The encoded protein is CASSIVGGARENQYF. The V gene is TRBV19, the J gene TRBJ2-5; 7 nucleotides agree with TRBD2. CDR1 and CDR2 (germline): LNHDA, SQIVND (reference sequence). This CDR3 has 15 residues.

This chain connects TRBV5-4 to TRBJ1-2; 8 bases agree with TRBD1. Per the germline V gene, CDR1 is SGHNT and CDR2 is YYREEE (reference sequence). V trimming: 3 bases; J trimming: 3 bases; junction bases outside the gene matches: 7. The CDR3 consists of 15 residues. The CDR3 sequence is CASSSGGDGYYGYTF. The CDR3 DNA reads TGTGCCAGCAGCTCAGGGGGCGATGGGTACTATGGCTACACCTTC.

The V gene is TRBV18, the J gene TRBJ1-1; possibly TRBD1 for D (5 bases). This CDR3 has 13 residues. V was clipped by 6 bases and J by 1 base, with 9 bases between them. Germline V gene data show CDR1 as KGHSH and CDR2 as LQKENI. In DNA, the CDR3 is TGTGCCAGCTCCGGGACTTGGAACACTGAAGCTTTCTTT. It translates to CASSGTWNTEAFF.

This clone has a single count. The chain carries TRBV4-1 and TRBJ1-1; possibly TRBD1 for D (6 bases). The CDR3 covers 14 residues. V lost 3 bases, J lost 0 bases, and 8 bases lay in between. Germline values: CDR1 MGHRA, CDR2 YSYEKL. CDR3 amino acids: CASSQQGMNTEAFF. Written as DNA, the CDR3 is TGCGCCAGCAGCCAGCAGGGGATGAACACTGAAGCTTTCTTT.

The chain uses TRBV5-1 and TRBJ2-1; 10 bases are a match to TRBD2. This CDR3 is 16 amino acids long. Germline values: CDR1 SGHRS, CDR2 YFSETQ. V dropped 0 bases and J dropped 7; count of bases not matched to a gene: 7. For the CDR3, the DNA is TGCGCCAGCAGCTTGGCGACTAGCGGGCCGCCGAATGAGCAGTTCTTC. Translation: CASSLATSGPPNEQFF. Together with reference TRBV5-1 and TRBJ2-1, the CDR3 gives the full variable domain: KAGVTQTPRYLIKTRGQQVTLSCSPISGHRSVSWYQQTPGQGLQFLFEYFSETQRNKGNFPGRFSGRQFSNSRSEMNVSTLELGDSALYLCASSLATSGPPNEQFFGPGTRLTVL.

This clone was observed a few times. V and J are TRBV7-9 and TRBJ2-2; the D gene is possibly TRBD1 (6 bases). The CDR3 consists of 13 residues. The germline V gene encodes CDR1 SEHNR and CDR2 FQNEAQ (reference sequence). V was cut by 6 bases and J by 6 bases, with 11 bases left in between. The chain's CDR3 is CASSLRQAGELFF. In nucleotides, the CDR3 is TGTGCCAGCAGTCTCAGACAGGCCGGGGAGCTGTTTTTT.

The rearrangement joins TRBV5-4 to TRBJ2-1; 10 positions agree with TRBD2. J gave up 0 bases and V 4 bases, and 7 bases lay outside the gene matches. The CDR3 runs to 17 residues. Germline assignment: CDR1 SGHNT and CDR2 YYREEE (reference sequence). In DNA form, the CDR3 reads TGTGCCAGCAGCCTAACTAGCGGGAAGATCTCCTACAATGAGCAGTTCTTC. Its protein product is CASSLTSGKISYNEQFF.

This sequence joins TRBV14 and TRBJ1-2, with D perhaps TRBD1 (5 bases). CDR3 length: 12 residues. V was cut by 4 bases and J by 5 bases, with 8 bases left in between. The germline gives CDR1 SGHDN, CDR2 FVKESK. The CDR3 DNA reads as TGTGCCAGCAGCCCCACAGGATATGGCTACACCTTC. Translation: CASSPTGYGYTF.

This clone appeared a single time. DNA for the CDR3: TGTGCCAGCAGTGCGAGTCCCGGGACAGGGACCCAGTACTTC. This translates into CASSASPGTGTQYF. J is TRBJ2-5 and V is TRBV6-4; 8 bases fit TRBD1. CDR3 size: 14 residues. The germline V gene encodes CDR1 MRHNA and CDR2 SNTAGT. Unmatched junction bases numbered 8, after V lost 4 bases and J lost 7 bases.